These 19 T cell receptor beta chains were all obtained from the same sample, sequenced in a study of T-cell reconstitution after alpha-beta-depleted transplantation in children (dated by TCRdb to the mid-2010s). To prepare the library, PCR was applied. For sequencing, an Illumina HiSeq 2500 was employed. TCR libraries were prepared with molecular barcoding, using unique molecular identifiers to normalize TCRbeta repertoire quantification. Using fastp at Q25 and MiXCR, TCRdb reprocessed the public reads and kept productive beta chains. Rows are combined by CDR3 protein, so each entry shows the most common genes and DNA. The table for this sample lists about 500,000 distinct CDR3 sequences; roughly 33% of them were counted only once. Of the sample, less than 2.5% falls within the top ten clones. Sequencing was performed on PBMCs from the stem cell graft donor, taken from the stem cell graft. The receptors here all came from a human donor who donated a stem cell graft to a child with aplastic anemia.

The chain links TRBV6-2 or TRBV6-3 to TRBJ2-1; D is ambiguous. The V gene lost 2 bases and the J gene lost 15 bases, with 11 bases spanning the gap. The germline V gene encodes CDR1 MNHEY and CDR2 SVGEGT. The CDR3 totals 11 residues. CDR3: CASSYDLRPFF. The DNA of the CDR3 is TGTGCCAGCAGTTACGACTTGCGGCCGTTCTTC.

The chain employs TRBV5-1 and TRBJ2-1; D ambiguous. This CDR3 is built from 16 residues. Trimming took off 0 bases at V and 2 bases at J, with 12 bases between the two ends. In germline, CDR1 is SGHRS, CDR2 YFSETQ. The CDR3, as DNA: TGCGCCAGCAGCTTGGTGGGCGGCGGCCCCTACAATGAGCAGTTCTTC. It is translated as CASSLVGGGPYNEQFF.

The chain is built from TRBV20-1 and TRBJ1-1, with D perhaps TRBD1 (5 bases). V gave up 3 bases and J gave up 4 bases, with 21 bases separating them. This CDR3 region has 16 residues. Germline V gene lookup returns CDR1 DFQATT and CDR2 SNEGSKA (reference sequence). The CDR3 DNA sequence: TGCAGTGCTAGTGGGGCTGGCGGCGGGCGGGGCACTGAAGCTTTCTTT. It encodes CSASGAGGGRGTEAFF.

CDR3 DNA sequence: TGTGCCACCAGTTCCAGGGCAGGGGGAACAGATACGCAGTATTTT. Amino acid sequence: CATSSRAGGTDTQYF. The V call is TRBV24-1, the J call TRBJ2-3; 7 positions match TRBD1. The CDR3 extends over 15 amino acids. J lost 3 bases, V lost 6 bases, and 8 bases had no gene match. The germline gives CDR1 KGHDR, CDR2 SFDVKD.

This clonotype was recorded only once. The chain has TRBV18 and TRBJ1-2; maybe TRBD1 (6 bases). In germline, CDR1 is KGHSH, CDR2 LQKENI. Trimming pared 2 bases from V and 4 bases from J, leaving 17 bases between. The CDR3 is 16 amino acids. CDR3 sequence (DNA): TGTGCCAGCTCACCAAGTTCTAGGACAGAGTCCTATGGCTACACCTTC. It codes for CASSPSSRTESYGYTF.

The chain carries TRBV6-5 and TRBJ1-1, with D possibly TRBD1 on 5 matching bases. V was trimmed by 4 bases and J by 4 bases, leaving 19 bases between them. CDR3 length: 16 amino acids. The germline V gene has CDR1 MNHEY and CDR2 SVGAGI. The CDR3 coding sequence is TGTGCCAGCAGTTCTGGAGAGGGGCGTCTGGCCACTGAAGCTTTCTTT. Translating it yields CASSSGEGRLATEAFF.

This clonotype was observed at least ten times. The chain joins TRBV6-1 to TRBJ2-1; TRBD1 aligns across 8 bases. In germline, CDR1 is MNHNS, CDR2 SASEGT. The CDR3 totals 15 residues. Trimming at V came to 6 bases and at J to 2 bases, leaving 6 bases not matched to a gene. The CDR3 sequence is CASSLGQGPYNEQFF. As DNA, the CDR3 is TGTGCCAGCAGCCTCGGACAGGGTCCCTACAATGAGCAGTTCTTC.

This clonotype has just a few counts. This chain connects TRBV5-5 to TRBJ2-3; D is tentatively TRBD1 or TRBD2 (5 bases each). V was cut by 1 base and J by 0 bases, with 18 bases left in between. Germline V gene sequence: CDR1 SGHKS, CDR2 YYEKEE (reference sequence). There are 18 residues in the CDR3. The CDR3 sequence: CASSLRGGTYTSTDTQYF. Here the CDR3 DNA reads TGTGCCAGCAGCTTGAGAGGTGGGACCTATACTAGCACAGATACGCAGTATTTT.

The rearrangement uses TRBV4-3 and TRBJ1-2, with TRBD1 identical over 7 bases. The CDR3 is 15 residues long. Germline loops: CDR1 LGHNA, CDR2 YSLEER. V dropped 0 bases and J dropped 5; count of bases not matched to a gene: 6. The CDR3 here is CASSQDGAGGYGYTF. The CDR3 DNA follows: TGCGCCAGCAGCCAAGATGGGGCAGGGGGGTATGGCTACACCTTC.

This clonotype was picked up many times. The chain couples TRBV11-2 to TRBJ2-1; a possible D gene is TRBD2 (6 bases). In germline, CDR1 is SGHAT, CDR2 FQNNGV. The CDR3 length is 13 residues. V was clipped by 0 bases and J by 9 bases, with 9 bases between them. In nucleotides, the CDR3 is TGTGCCAGCAGCTTAGAGGTCGGGAGTGAGCAGTTCTTC. Amino acid sequence: CASSLEVGSEQFF.

This chain connects TRBV10-3 to TRBJ1-4, with 7 positions matching TRBD1. Germline V gene data show CDR1 as ENHRY and CDR2 as SYGVKD. J was trimmed by 8 bases and V by 6 bases; bases with no gene match: 6. The CDR3 has 13 amino acids. CDR3 region: CAISGQAGEKLFF. The CDR3 coding sequence is TGTGCCATCAGCGGACAGGCGGGAGAAAAACTGTTTTTT.

The chain uses TRBV5-1 and TRBJ2-5; unclear D gene. CDR3 length equals 14 residues. Trimming took off 0 bases at V and 2 bases at J, with 8 bases between the two ends. Looked up from germline, CDR1 is SGHRS and CDR2 is YFSETQ. CDR3 amino acids: CASSLAEAQETQYF. CDR3 DNA: TGCGCCAGCAGCTTGGCAGAGGCTCAAGAGACCCAGTACTTC.

This CDR3 reads CASSQRPVGAGELFF. CDR3 bases: TGCGCCAGCAGCCAACGGCCCGTTGGGGCCGGGGAGCTGTTTTTT. The rearrangement links TRBV5-1 to TRBJ2-2; D is undetermined. CDR3 length equals 15 residues. V was cut by 4 bases and J by 6 bases, with 16 bases left in between. The germline CDR1 and CDR2 sequences are SGHRS and YFSETQ.

The rearrangement links TRBV7-2 to TRBJ2-3; no firm D call. The germline CDR1 and CDR2 sequences are SGHTA and FQGNSA. V was clipped by 8 bases and J by 1 base, with 13 bases between them. The CDR3 is 14 residues long. Here the CDR3 reads CASGGDWRTDTQYF. CDR3 nucleotides: TGTGCCAGCGGCGGAGATTGGCGCACAGATACGCAGTATTTT.

The chain employs TRBV6-5 and TRBJ1-1; D is unresolved. This CDR3 has 12 amino acids. Germline CDR1 reads MNHEY; CDR2 reads SVGAGI. The V end lost 2 bases, the J end lost 1 base, and 2 bases lay between the germline ends. CDR3 loop: CASSYANTEAFF. For the CDR3, the DNA is TGTGCCAGCAGTTACGCGAACACTGAAGCTTTCTTT.

The chain combines TRBV5-5 with TRBJ2-5, with a possible D match to TRBD1 (5 bases). Trimming stripped 4 bases from V and 1 base from J, with 11 bases between. Germline V gene data show CDR1 as SGHKS and CDR2 as YYEKEE (reference sequence). CDR3 length equals 14 residues. In nucleotides, the CDR3 is TGTGCCAGCAGCAAGACAGCGACCCAAGAGACCCAGTACTTC. This translates into CASSKTATQETQYF. The full variable domain, with the rest looked up from reference TRBV5-5 and TRBJ2-5, is DAGVTQSPTHLIKTRGQQVTLRCSPISGHKSVSWYQQVLGQGPQFIFQYYEKEERGRGNFPDRFSARQFPNYSSELNVNALLLGDSALYLCASSKTATQETQYFGPGTRLLVL.

The V gene is TRBV18, the J gene TRBJ2-1, with D perhaps matching TRBD1 or TRBD2 (5 bases each). The V gene's germline CDR1 is KGHSH and CDR2 LQKENI. Trimming removed 11 bases at V and 2 bases at J, with 16 bases between. The CDR3 is 14 amino acids. The CDR3 protein is CAGMGEKAYNEQFF. The DNA for the CDR3 is TGTGCCGGCATGGGGGAGAAGGCCTACAATGAGCAGTTCTTC.

This chain uses TRBV20-1 with TRBJ1-4, with D possibly TRBD1 on 5 matching bases. Germline CDR1 reads DFQATT; CDR2 reads SNEGSKA (reference sequence). This CDR3 region has 13 residues. Trimming took off 5 bases at V and 7 bases at J, with 14 bases between the two ends. CDR3 in amino acids: CSAQHRDGEKLFF. CDR3 DNA sequence: TGCAGTGCTCAACACCGGGACGGTGAAAAACTGTTTTTT.

The chain carries TRBV12-3 or TRBV12-4 and TRBJ2-2; D unresolved. With 3 bases removed from V and 1 base from J, the gap between germline ends came to 9 bases. This CDR3 comprises 15 residues. The CDR3 region is CASSFIWGNTGELFF. CDR3 nucleotide sequence: TGTGCCAGCAGTTTCATCTGGGGGAACACCGGGGAGCTGTTTTTT.